This T cell receptor beta chain appears in the sequencing data of a study of T cells in localized non-small cell lung cancer. Regarding the study as a whole: Clonality peaked in uninvolved adjacent lung rather than tumor. A median of approximately 60 of the top 100 tumor clones appeared in adjacent lung, which was paired and uninvolved. The study sequenced only one region of the tumor. As a result, intratumor heterogeneity could not be excluded and remains possible.

In this sample, this clone turned up once. Its target is not known. Assay used: immunoSEQ multiplex PCR; TCRdb lists only in-frame clones, some missing. The table shows about 14,000 clones, with around 85% occurring only once. This CDR3 spans 15 amino acids. V lost 2 bases and J lost 1; bases outside the gene matches: 5. The germline CDR1 and CDR2 sequences are SGHVS and FQNEAQ. This specimen was peripheral blood, taken before any cancer treatment. This chain connects TRBV7-8 to TRBJ2-7, with TRBD1 matching 7 bases. This sequence originates from a woman aged 35-75 years with stage I lung adenocarcinoma. CDR3 residues: CASSLSAGGSYEQYF. The CDR3 DNA reads as TGTGCCAGCAGCTTAAGCGCAGGGGGTTCCTACGAGCAGTACTTC.